These T cell receptor beta chains were read from a single sample in a study of T cells in Graves' hyperthyroidism and ophthalmopathy. TCRdb reprocessed the multiplex PCR reads via MiXCR and lists one record per CDR3 protein. There are about 500,000 distinct CDR3 sequences in the sample; 46% occur only once, and about two fifths lies in the top ten. The sequencing sample was made of peripheral blood or thyroid tissue (not recorded which). The source of these receptors is an adult woman with Graves' disease, either hyperthyroidism or ophthalmopathy (not recorded which). Each CDR3 is given with its conserved first and last residue. The D gene is left open where the match is weak. Part of the rows lack a size; the others show once, few, many or a class for expanded clones.

>TRBV10-3|NA|16|NA|TRBJ1-3
CAISDGGDDYGYTIYF
TGTGCCATCAGTGATGGGGGGGACGACTATGGCTACACCATATATTTT
>TRBV9|once|15|NA|TRBJ2-2
CASSDGQTNTGELFF
TGCGCCAGCAGCGATGGACAGACTAACACCGGGGAGCTGTTTTTT
>TRBV14|many|14|NA|TRBJ1-6
CASSQGQYNSPLHF
TGTGCCAGCAGCCAAGGACAGTATAATTCACCCCTCCACTTT
>TRBV6-6|NA|13|NA|TRBJ2-5
CAGSVRGGETQYF
TGTGCCGGCAGTGTGAGGGGAGGAGAGACCCAGTACTTC
>TRBV11-2|many|13|TRBD1|TRBJ1-1
CASSFGQGAEAFF
TGTGCCAGCAGCTTCGGACAGGGCGCTGAAGCTTTCTTT
>TRBV2|NA|13|TRBD1|TRBJ1-5
CASRDRANQPQHF
TGTGCCAGCAGAGACAGGGCAAATCAGCCCCAGCATTTT
>TRBV7-2|NA|12|NA|TRBJ2-7
CASSQAFYEQYF
TGTGCCAGCAGCCAAGCATTCTACGAGCAGTACTTC
>TRBV29-1|NA|13|NA|TRBJ1-1
CSVEWSEGTEAFF
TGCAGCGTTGAATGGTCCGAGGGCACTGAAGCTTTCTTT
>TRBV20-1|many|13|NA|TRBJ1-5
CSARDPLNQPQHF
TGCAGTGCTAGAGATCCTCTCAATCAGCCCCAGCATTTT
>TRBV7-8|NA|18|NA|TRBJ1-5
CASSPLGTYSGSNQPQHF
TGTGCCAGCAGCCCACTCGGGACCTATAGTGGGAGCAATCAGCCCCAGCATTTT
>TRBV25-1|NA|19|NA|TRBJ2-2
CACSARDNPRAGNTGELFF
NA
>TRBV24-1|once|12|NA|TRBJ2-7
CATSDSRNEQYF
TGTGCCACCAGCGATAGTAGGAACGAGCAGTACTTC
>TRBV19|once|15|NA|TRBJ1-4
CASTPRGRMNEKLFF
TGTGCCAGTACCCCGCGTGGCAGGATGAATGAAAAACTGTTTTTT
>TRBV7-9|NA|15|NA|TRBJ1-5
CASSRTEGSNQPQHF
TGTGCCAGCAGTCGTACTGAGGGGAGCAATCAGCCCCAGCATTTT
>TRBV7-9|NA|15|NA|TRBJ1-2
CASSLGEQIGLGYTF
TGTGCCAGCAGCTTAGGTGAACAGATCGGGCTCGGCTACACCTTC
>TRBV20-1|NA|13|NA|TRBJ1-5
CSASFVGGQPQHF
TGCAGTGCTAGCTTTGTCGGGGGTCAGCCCCAGCATTTT
>TRBV7-8|few|13|NA|TRBJ2-5
CASSLYDNQPQYF
TGTGCCAGCAGCCTCTATGACAATCAGCCCCAGTACTTC
>TRBV3-1|many|14|NA|TRBJ1-5
CASSQAGNNQPQHF
TGTGCCAGCAGCCAAGCAGGGAACAATCAGCCCCAGCATTTT
>TRBV29-1|NA|16|NA|TRBJ2-2
CSVALSNGVEHGELSW
TGCAGCGTTGCGCTGAGCAACGGGGTGGAACACGGGGAGCTGTCTTGG
>TRBV25-1|NA|12|TRBD1|TRBJ1-2
CASRDRYYGYTF
TGTGCCAGCAGGGACAGGTACTATGGCTACACCTTC
>TRBV7-9|NA|14|NA|TRBJ2-5
CASSLLSGDVTQYF
TGTGCCAGCAGCTTATTGTCGGGGGACGTGACCCAGTACTTC
>TRBV10-2|NA|16|TRBD1|TRBJ1-2
CASKRGHRGLVYGYTF
TGCGCCAGCAAACGGGGACACAGGGGGCTGGTCTATGGCTACACCTTC
>TRBV6-6|NA|14|NA|TRBJ1-1
CASSYRGDGTEAFF
TGTGCCAGCAGTTACCGAGGGGACGGCACTGAAGCTTTCTTT
>TRBV9|many|13|NA|TRBJ1-2
CASSVPGHYGYTF
TGTGCCAGCAGCGTACCCGGGCACTATGGCTACACCTTC
>TRBV30|few|12|NA|TRBJ1-2
CAWSVGGLGYTF
TGTGCCTGGAGTGTTGGGGGGCTCGGCTACACCTTC
>TRBV11-2|many|17|TRBD2|TRBJ2-7
CASSHSTRSGRANEQYF
TGTGCCAGCAGCCACTCCACTCGTAGCGGGAGGGCCAACGAGCAGTACTTC
>TRBV6-6|NA|13|NA|TRBJ1-4
CATYGGGNRKLFF
TGTGCCACCTACGGGGGAGGGAACAGAAAACTGTTTTTT
>TRBV5-4|many|15|NA|TRBJ2-5
CASSLGGRQQETQYF
TGTGCCAGCAGCTTAGGTGGGAGGCAACAAGAGACCCAGTACTTC
>TRBV10-3|NA|16|TRBD2|TRBJ2-1
CAISEGTSGRLDEQFF
TGTGCCATCAGTGAAGGGACTAGCGGACGGTTGGATGAGCAGTTCTTC
>TRBV14|many|13|NA|TRBJ1-5
CASSQDRSQPQHF
TGTGCCAGCAGCCAAGATAGAAGCCAGCCCCAGCATTTT
>TRBV5-8|NA|11|TRBD1|TRBJ2-5
CASSPGQAQYF
TGTGCCAGCAGTCCCGGACAGGCCCAGTACTTC
>TRBV7-6|NA|15|TRBD1|TRBJ2-7
CASSQGDRGGYEQYF
TGTGCCAGCAGCCAAGGGGACAGGGGAGGCTACGAGCAGTACTTC
>TRBV14|NA|20|NA|TRBJ2-2
CASSRTNSGLESLNTGELFF
TGTGCCAGCAGCCGTACGAATTCGGGTTTAGAAAGCCTGAACACCGGGGAGCTGTTTTTT
>TRBV7-2|NA|17|NA|TRBJ2-7
CASSLIQGGGSSYEQYF
TGTGCCAGCAGCTTGATCCAGGGGGGCGGGAGCTCCTACGAGCAGTACTTC
>TRBV2|NA|13|NA|TRBJ1-5
CASSEQGYQPQHF
TGTGCCAGCAGTGAACAGGGGTATCAGCCCCAGCATTTT
>TRBV13|NA|15|NA|TRBJ2-5
CASSLGPVVLKTQYF
TGTGCCAGCAGCTTAGGCCCCGTGGTATTGAAGACCCAGTACTTC
>TRBV5-1|many|14|NA|TRBJ2-5
CASSLNGGGETQYF
TGCGCCAGCAGCTTGAATGGAGGGGGTGAGACCCAGTACTTC
>TRBV12-3/TRBV12-4|NA|15|TRBD1|TRBJ2-3
CASSPRQGSTDTQYF
TGTGCCAGCAGTCCCCGACAGGGGAGCACAGATACGCAGTATTTT
>TRBV30|NA|13|NA|TRBJ1-2
CAWSGTPTYGYTF
TGTGCCTGGAGCGGGACACCCACTTATGGCTACACCTTC
>TRBV6-1|NA|17|TRBD2|TRBJ2-2
CASSVSGTPAGTGELFF
TGTGCCAGCAGCGTTAGCGGGACTCCCGCCGGCACCGGGGAGCTGTTTTTT
>TRBV20-1|NA|14|TRBD2|TRBJ2-7
CSARVLAGGDEQYF
TGCAGTGCTAGAGTACTAGCGGGAGGGGACGAGCAGTACTTC
>TRBV6-1|NA|14|NA|TRBJ1-5
CAAAGGFGNQPQHF
TGTGCAGCAGCGGGCGGGTTTGGCAATCAGCCCCAGCATTTT
>TRBV6-5|once|17|NA|TRBJ1-6
CASSYGPGSVYNSPLHF
TGTGCCAGCAGTTACGGTCCAGGGTCGGTCTATAATTCACCCCTCCACTTT
>TRBV20-1|many|13|NA|TRBJ1-4
CSASVHESEKLFF
TGCAGTGCTAGTGTGCATGAGAGTGAAAAACTGTTTTTT
>TRBV15|many|17|TRBD2|TRBJ2-5
CATSRGGTSGSLETQYF
TGTGCCACCAGCAGAGGGGGGACTAGCGGGAGCTTGGAGACCCAGTACTTC
>TRBV2|NA|14|NA|TRBJ2-6
CASTQDGRANVLTF
TGTGCCAGCACGCAGGATGGTAGGGCCAACGTCCTGACTTTC
>TRBV20-1|NA|15|NA|TRBJ1-1
CSASGLGVVNTEAFF
TGCAGTGCTAGTGGTTTGGGGGTGGTGAACACTGAAGCTTTCTTT
>TRBV5-5|NA|15|TRBD1|TRBJ2-2
CASTAGTGVGGELFF
TGTGCCAGCACAGCAGGGACAGGGGTTGGCGGGGAGCTGTTTTTT
>TRBV7-9|NA|14|NA|TRBJ1-2
CASSLEVANYGYTF
TGTGCCAGCAGCTTAGAAGTCGCTAACTATGGCTACACCTTC
>TRBV20-1|many|11|NA|TRBJ2-5
CSAMRQETQYF
TGCAGTGCTATGCGCCAAGAGACCCAGTACTTC
>TRBV7-6|few|16|NA|TRBJ1-2
CASSLAPGQRAGGYTF
TGTGCCAGCAGCTTAGCGCCTGGACAGAGGGCCGGGGGCTACACCTTC
>TRBV11-2|NA|14|NA|TRBJ2-2
CASTEGGNTGELFF
TGTGCCTCAACGGAGGGGGGGAACACCGGGGAGCTGTTTTTT